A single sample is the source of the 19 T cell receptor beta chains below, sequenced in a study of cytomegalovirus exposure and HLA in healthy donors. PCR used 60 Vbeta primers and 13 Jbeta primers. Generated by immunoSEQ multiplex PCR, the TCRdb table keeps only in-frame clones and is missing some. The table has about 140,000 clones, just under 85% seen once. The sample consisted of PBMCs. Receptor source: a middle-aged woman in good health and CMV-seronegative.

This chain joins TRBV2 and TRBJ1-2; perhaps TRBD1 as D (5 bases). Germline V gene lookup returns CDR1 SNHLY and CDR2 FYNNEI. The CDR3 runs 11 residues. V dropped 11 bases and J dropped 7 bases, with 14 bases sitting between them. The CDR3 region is CAGDSAPGYTF. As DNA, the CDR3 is TGTGCCGGAGACAGTGCTCCTGGCTACACCTTC.

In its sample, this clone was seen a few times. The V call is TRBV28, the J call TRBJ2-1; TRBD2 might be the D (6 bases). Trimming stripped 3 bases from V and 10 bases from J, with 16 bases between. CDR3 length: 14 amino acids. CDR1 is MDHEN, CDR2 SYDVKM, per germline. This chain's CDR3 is CASSFSGGWGEQFF. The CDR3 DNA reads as TGTGCCAGCAGTTTTAGTGGGGGGTGGGGGGAGCAGTTCTTC.

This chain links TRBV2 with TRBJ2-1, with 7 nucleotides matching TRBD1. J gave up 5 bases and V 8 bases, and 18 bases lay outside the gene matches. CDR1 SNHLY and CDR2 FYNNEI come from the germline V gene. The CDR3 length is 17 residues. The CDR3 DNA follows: TGTGCCAGCTACGATCGTCCGCCCCTGACAGGGAACAATGAGCAGTTCTTC. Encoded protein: CASYDRPPLTGNNEQFF.

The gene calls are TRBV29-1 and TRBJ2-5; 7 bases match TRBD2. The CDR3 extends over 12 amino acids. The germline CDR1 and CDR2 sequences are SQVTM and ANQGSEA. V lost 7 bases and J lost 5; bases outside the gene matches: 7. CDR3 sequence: CSGRTSSETQYF. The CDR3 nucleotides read TGCAGCGGCCGGACTAGTTCGGAGACCCAGTACTTC. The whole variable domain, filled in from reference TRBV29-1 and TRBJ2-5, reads SAVISQKPSRDICQRGTSLTIQCQVDSQVTMMFWYRQQPGQSLTLIATANQGSEATYESGFVIDKFPISRPNLTFSTLTVSNMSPEDSSIYLCSGRTSSETQYFGPGTRLLVL.

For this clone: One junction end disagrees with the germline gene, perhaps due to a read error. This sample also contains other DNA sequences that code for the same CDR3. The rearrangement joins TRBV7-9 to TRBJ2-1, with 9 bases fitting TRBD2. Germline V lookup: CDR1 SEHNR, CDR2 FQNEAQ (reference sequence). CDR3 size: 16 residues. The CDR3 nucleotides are TGTTCCAGCAGCCTAGCTCTAGCGGGAAGCTACAATGAGCAGTTCTTC. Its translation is CSSSLALAGSYNEQFF.

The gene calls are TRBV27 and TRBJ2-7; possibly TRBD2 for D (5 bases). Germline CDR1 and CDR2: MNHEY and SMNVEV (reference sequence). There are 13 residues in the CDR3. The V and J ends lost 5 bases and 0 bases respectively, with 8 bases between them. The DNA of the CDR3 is TGTGCCAGCAGTGACGGGAACTCCTACGAGCAGTACTTC. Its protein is CASSDGNSYEQYF.

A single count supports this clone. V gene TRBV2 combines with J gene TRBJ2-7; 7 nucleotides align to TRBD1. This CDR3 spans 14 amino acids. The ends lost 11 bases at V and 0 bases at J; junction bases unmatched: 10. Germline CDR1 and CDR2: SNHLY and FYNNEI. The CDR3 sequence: CALILRGLSYEQYF. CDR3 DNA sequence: TGTGCCCTCATACTTAGGGGGCTCTCCTACGAGCAGTACTTC.

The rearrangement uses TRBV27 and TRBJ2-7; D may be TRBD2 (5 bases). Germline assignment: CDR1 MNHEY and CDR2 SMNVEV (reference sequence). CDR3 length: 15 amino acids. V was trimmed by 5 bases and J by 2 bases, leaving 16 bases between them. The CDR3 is CASSPPDRGPYEQYF. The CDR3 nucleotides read TGTGCCAGCAGTCCCCCCGACCGGGGTCCCTACGAGCAGTACTTC.

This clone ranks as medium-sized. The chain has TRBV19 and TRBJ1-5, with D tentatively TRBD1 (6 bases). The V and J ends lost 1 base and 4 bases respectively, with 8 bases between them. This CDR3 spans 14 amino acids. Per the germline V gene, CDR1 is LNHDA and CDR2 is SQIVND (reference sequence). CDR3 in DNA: TGTGCCAGTAGTATAGGAACAGGGAATCAGCCCCAGCATTTT. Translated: CASSIGTGNQPQHF.

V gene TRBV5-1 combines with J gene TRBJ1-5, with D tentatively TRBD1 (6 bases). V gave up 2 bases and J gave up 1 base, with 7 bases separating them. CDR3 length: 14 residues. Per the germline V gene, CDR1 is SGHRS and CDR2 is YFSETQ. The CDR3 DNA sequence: TGCGCCAGCAGCTTACAGGGCAGCAATCAGCCCCAGCATTTT. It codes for CASSLQGSNQPQHF.

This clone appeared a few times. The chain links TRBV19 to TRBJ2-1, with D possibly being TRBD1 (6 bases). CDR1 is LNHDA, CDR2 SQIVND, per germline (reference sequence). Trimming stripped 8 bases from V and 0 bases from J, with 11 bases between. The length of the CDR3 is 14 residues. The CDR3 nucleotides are TGTGCCAGTGAGAGGGGGAGCTCCTACAATGAGCAGTTCTTC. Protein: CASERGSSYNEQFF.

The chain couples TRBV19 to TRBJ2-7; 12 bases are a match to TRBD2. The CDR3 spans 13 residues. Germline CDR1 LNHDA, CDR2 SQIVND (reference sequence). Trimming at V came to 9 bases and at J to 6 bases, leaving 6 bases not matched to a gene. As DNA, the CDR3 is TGTGCCAGCAGACTAGCGGGAGCAGGCGAGCAGTACTTC. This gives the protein CASRLAGAGEQYF.

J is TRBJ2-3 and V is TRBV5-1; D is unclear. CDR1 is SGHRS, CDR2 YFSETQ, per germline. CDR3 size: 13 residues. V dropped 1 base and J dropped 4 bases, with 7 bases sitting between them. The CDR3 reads CASSLTQADTQYF. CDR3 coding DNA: TGCGCCAGCAGCTTGACTCAGGCAGATACGCAGTATTTT.

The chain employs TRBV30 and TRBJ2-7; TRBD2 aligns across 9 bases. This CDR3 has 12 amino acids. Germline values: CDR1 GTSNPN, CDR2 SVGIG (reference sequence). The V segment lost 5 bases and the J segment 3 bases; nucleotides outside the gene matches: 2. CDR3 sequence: CAWGLANYEQYF. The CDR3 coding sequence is TGTGCCTGGGGACTAGCGAACTACGAGCAGTACTTC.

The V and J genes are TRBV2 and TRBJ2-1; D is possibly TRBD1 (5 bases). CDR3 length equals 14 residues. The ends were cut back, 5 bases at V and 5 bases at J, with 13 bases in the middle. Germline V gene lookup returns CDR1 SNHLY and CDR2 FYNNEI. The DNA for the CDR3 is TGTGCCAGCAGTAGGGGTCCCGCGAACAATGAGCAGTTCTTC. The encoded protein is CASSRGPANNEQFF. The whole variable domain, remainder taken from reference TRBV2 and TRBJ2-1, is EPEVTQTPSHQVTQMGQEVILRCVPISNHLYFYWYRQILGQKVEFLVSFYNNEISEKSEIFDDQFSVERPDGSNFTLKIRSTKLEDSAMYFCASSRGPANNEQFFGPGTRLTVL.

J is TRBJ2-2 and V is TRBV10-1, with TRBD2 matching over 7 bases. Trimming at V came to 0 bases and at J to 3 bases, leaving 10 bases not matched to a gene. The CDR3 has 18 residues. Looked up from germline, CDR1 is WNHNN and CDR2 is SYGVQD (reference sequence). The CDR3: CASSESGGDPRYTGELFF. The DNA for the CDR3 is TGCGCCAGCAGTGAGTCGGGAGGGGACCCTAGGTACACCGGGGAGCTGTTTTTT.

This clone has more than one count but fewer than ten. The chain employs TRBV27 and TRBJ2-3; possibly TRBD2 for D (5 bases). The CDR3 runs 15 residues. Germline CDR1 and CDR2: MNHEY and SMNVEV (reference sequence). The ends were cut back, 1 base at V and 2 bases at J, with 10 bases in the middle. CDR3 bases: TGTGCCAGCAGTTTATTAGGAGGATTCACAGATACGCAGTATTTT. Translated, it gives CASSLLGGFTDTQYF.

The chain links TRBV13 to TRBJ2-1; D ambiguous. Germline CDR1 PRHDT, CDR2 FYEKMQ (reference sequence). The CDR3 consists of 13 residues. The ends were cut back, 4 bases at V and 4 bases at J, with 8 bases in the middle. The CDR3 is CASSWRLYNEQFF. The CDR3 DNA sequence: TGTGCCAGCAGCTGGCGGCTGTACAATGAGCAGTTCTTC.

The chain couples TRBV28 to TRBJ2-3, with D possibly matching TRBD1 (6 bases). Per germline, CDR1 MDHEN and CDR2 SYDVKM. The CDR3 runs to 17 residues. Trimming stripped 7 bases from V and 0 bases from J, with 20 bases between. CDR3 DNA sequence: TGTGCCAGCATAAGAGCCGGGACATTATCTAGCACAGATACGCAGTATTTT. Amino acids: CASIRAGTLSSTDTQYF.